This paragraph reports one T cell receptor beta chain. The CDR3 spans 15 residues. Trimming stripped 8 bases from V and 0 bases from J, with 13 bases between. Germline V lookup: CDR1 SNHLY, CDR2 FYNNEI. The sample belongs to a study of blood T cell repertoires in COVID-19. Here immunoSEQ multiplex PCR was the method, and the copy in TCRdb shows in-frame clones only, minus some. The sample lists 110,000 to 150,000 clones; roughly 80% were seen once. Sequencing was done on a sample of PBMCs or T cells enriched from blood (not recorded which). The clonotype was recovered from a woman aged 50 to 60 who had recovered from COVID-19. The V and J genes are TRBV2 and TRBJ1-4; D remains ambiguous. CDR3 amino acids: CASGQGFATNEKLFF. The CDR3 coding sequence is TGTGCCAGCGGGCAAGGATTTGCAACTAATGAAAAACTGTTTTTT.